This is a list of T cell receptor beta chains from one sample in a study of blood T cells in healthy people across ages. Via MiXCR, TCRdb re-called the 5' RACE reads, giving one row per CDR3 protein. The table records 1.6 million or so distinct CDR3 sequences, roughly a third of them present only once. Material: blood. These receptors were obtained from a woman aged 25 to 39 in good health. Each CDR3 is given with its conserved first and last residue. The D gene is left open where the match is weak. Size values are once, few and many counts, or a class for expanded clones, and some rows have none.

size	J	V	D	DNA	CDR3
.	TRBJ1-2	TRBV6-1	.	TGTGCCAGCAGTGAACTAGGACGGATCTATGGCTACACCTTC	CASSELGRIYGYTF
.	TRBJ2-5	TRBV5-1	TRBD1	TGCGCCAGCAGAACAACAGGGGGCCAAGAGACCCAGTACTTC	CASRTTGGQETQYF
many	TRBJ2-3	TRBV12-3/TRBV12-4	TRBD2	TGTGCCAGCAGCCCGATTACTAGCGGGAGCACAGATACGCAGTATTTT	CASSPITSGSTDTQYF
few	TRBJ2-6	TRBV9	.	TGTGCCAGCAGCGTAGGTCAGAGCTCTGGGGCCAACGTCCTGACTTTC	CASSVGQSSGANVLTF
.	TRBJ1-5	TRBV20-1	TRBD1	TGCAGTGCTCGTCCGGTGGGACAGGTGGCCTCGGGCAATCAGCCCCAGCATTTT	CSARPVGQVASGNQPQHF
.	TRBJ2-6	TRBV3-1	TRBD1	TGTGCCAGCAGCCCACAGGGGGCCACTGGGGCCAACGTCCTGACTTTC	CASSPQGATGANVLTF
many	TRBJ1-2	TRBV29-1	TRBD1	TGCAGCGTTGAGCCGACAGGGAACTATGGCTACACCTTC	CSVEPTGNYGYTF
.	TRBJ2-3	TRBV28	TRBD1	TGTGCCAGCAGCTTTAAGGACTCACTTACACAGGGGGCCCTCACAGATACGCAGTATTTT	CASSFKDSLTQGALTDTQYF
few	TRBJ2-3	TRBV20-1	.	TGCAGTGCTAGTAGCGGAGAATCTAGCACAGATACGCAGTATTTT	CSASSGESSTDTQYF
.	TRBJ2-1	TRBV9	TRBD1	TGTGCCAGCAGCGTAGGCGGGACAGGGGCTTGGGATGAGCAGTTCTTC	CASSVGGTGAWDEQFF
.	TRBJ1-1	TRBV6-1	.	TGTGCCAGCAGTCCTGCCGGAGGGGGGTTTTTCACTGAAGCTTTCTTT	CASSPAGGGFFTEAFF
.	TRBJ2-7	TRBV6-1	.	TGTGCCAGCAACCTCCAATACTCCTACGAGCAGTACTTC	CASNLQYSYEQYF
few	TRBJ2-6	TRBV19	.	TGTGCCAGTATACAGGCGGGGGCCAACGTCCTGACTTTC	CASIQAGANVLTF
.	TRBJ2-7	TRBV7-9	.	TGTGCCAGGGCGGGGACGGGCAGGCCCTCCTACGAGCAGTACTTC	CARAGTGRPSYEQYF
.	TRBJ1-2	TRBV11-2	.	TGTGCCAGCAGCCGGGACGCGGCTAACTATGGCTACACCTTC	CASSRDAANYGYTF
.	TRBJ2-7	TRBV6-1	.	TGTGCCAGCAGTGAAGGGGGCAGCTCCTACGAGCAGTACTTC	CASSEGGSSYEQYF
.	TRBJ2-1	TRBV12-3/TRBV12-4	.	TGTGCCAGCAGTTTAGAGGGAAAAGGGCGGTTCTTC	CASSLEGKGRFF
few	TRBJ2-7	TRBV5-1	TRBD2	TGCGCCAGCAGCATCGGGACTAGCGACTACGAGCAGTACTTC	CASSIGTSDYEQYF
few	TRBJ2-1	TRBV27	TRBD2	TGTGCCGGCAGTCCTGGGACTAGCGGGAGGTACTCCTACAATGAGCAGTTCTTC	CAGSPGTSGRYSYNEQFF
many	TRBJ2-6	TRBV5-5	.	TGTGCCAGCAGCTGGTCCACTGGGGCCAACGTCCTGACTTTC	CASSWSTGANVLTF
many	TRBJ2-5	TRBV29-1	.	TGCAGCGTTGATGGCTCGCCGAGGCGAGAGACCCAGTACTTC	CSVDGSPRRETQYF
.	TRBJ2-5	TRBV6-2/TRBV6-3	.	TGTGCCAGCAGTTCCAGGACCTCAGAGACCCAGTACTTC	CASSSRTSETQYF
many	TRBJ2-3	TRBV5-1	TRBD1	TGCGCCAGCAGCGGTCGGGACAGCATTACAGATACGCAGTATTTT	CASSGRDSITDTQYF
.	TRBJ2-5	TRBV7-9	TRBD2	TGTGCCAGCGGGGAGCGGGGGGGCCTAGAGACCCAGTACTTC	CASGERGGLETQYF
.	TRBJ2-1	TRBV30	.	TGTGCCTGGAGCGGGGAATCCTACAATGAGCAGTTCTTC	CAWSGESYNEQFF
.	TRBJ1-2	TRBV2	.	TGTGCCAGCAGTGAGAAGGGTCCCATGGGCTACACCTTC	CASSEKGPMGYTF
few	TRBJ1-1	TRBV5-1	.	TGCGCCAGCAGTTTTGGACAGACCTACACTGAAGCTTTCTTT	CASSFGQTYTEAFF
many	TRBJ1-2	TRBV4-1	TRBD1	TGCGCCAGCAGCCAAGGGACAGGCTATGGCTACACCTTC	CASSQGTGYGYTF
.	TRBJ2-7	TRBV30	TRBD1	TGTGCCTGGCTGGGACAGGGGCGTGAGTACGAGCAGTACTTC	CAWLGQGREYEQYF
.	TRBJ2-5	TRBV12-5	TRBD2	TGCGCCGCCCTTCTTAGCGGGAAAAGGGAGACCCAGTACTTC	CAALLSGKRETQYF
few	TRBJ1-6	TRBV6-5	.	TGTGCCAGCAGTTACTCGAGTGCAACGTATAATTCACCCCTCCACTTT	CASSYSSATYNSPLHF
.	TRBJ1-2	TRBV7-8	.	TGTGCCAGCAGCTCCCGCGTTGGGAACACCAACTATGGCTACACCTTC	CASSSRVGNTNYGYTF
.	TRBJ2-3	TRBV4-1	.	TGCGCCAGCAGCCCGAAGGGGTCAAGAAACACAGATACGCAGTATTTT	CASSPKGSRNTDTQYF
few	TRBJ1-1	TRBV29-1	.	TGCAGCGCCTCCTGGAACACTGAAGCTTTCTTT	CSASWNTEAFF
.	TRBJ2-3	TRBV7-2	.	TGTGCCAGCAGCTTGAGGGGCACAGGAGAAGATACGCAGTATTTT	CASSLRGTGEDTQYF
.	TRBJ2-2	TRBV7-3	TRBD2	TGTGCCAGCAGCTTACCTAGCGGGGGACACACCGGGGAGCTGTTTTTT	CASSLPSGGHTGELFF
many	TRBJ2-1	TRBV6-2/TRBV6-3	TRBD2	TGTGCCAGCAGTTCTCTCAGAGAACTAGCGGGACTTGAGCAGTTCTTC	CASSSLRELAGLEQFF
.	TRBJ1-2	TRBV20-1	.	TGCAGTGCTAGAGATTCGACAGATCACTATGGCTACACCTTC	CSARDSTDHYGYTF
few	TRBJ2-7	TRBV12-3/TRBV12-4	.	TGTACCAGCTCCCTGTTAGGGGGTTCCTACGAGCAGTACTTC	CTSSLLGGSYEQYF
few	TRBJ2-1	TRBV5-6	TRBD2	TGTGCCAGCAGCTCACGGGAGGGCCTGGGGAATGAGCAGTTCTTC	CASSSREGLGNEQFF
many	TRBJ2-1	TRBV7-3	TRBD2	TGTGCCAGCAGCCCGACTAGCGGGGGGGAAGGGAATGAGCAGTTCTTC	CASSPTSGGEGNEQFF
.	TRBJ2-7	TRBV7-9	.	TGTGCCAGCAGCCATGGACTGGCTAGTCCCTACGAGCGGTACTTC	CASSHGLASPYERYF
few	TRBJ2-7	TRBV5-1	.	TGCGCCAGCAGCCCGGACGGTCGAAACTCCTACGAGCAGTACTTC	CASSPDGRNSYEQYF
.	TRBJ2-2	TRBV27	TRBD1	TGTGCCAGCTCGGGACAGGGGGGTCTTGCCGGCACCGGGGAGCTGTTTTTT	CASSGQGGLAGTGELFF
.	TRBJ2-5	TRBV7-9	.	TGTGCCAGCAGCTTAGCTAAGGGGGGAGAGACCCAGTACTTC	CASSLAKGGETQYF
.	TRBJ2-5	TRBV4-1	TRBD2	TGCGCCAGCAGCCAACTCATTCCGGGACTAGCGACGGAGACCCAGTACTTC	CASSQLIPGLATETQYF
.	TRBJ2-3	TRBV11-2	TRBD2	TGTGCCAGCAGGGGGACTAGCGGGAGGGCCGAGAAGGATACGCAGTATTTT	CASRGTSGRAEKDTQYF
.	TRBJ1-1	TRBV29-1	TRBD1	TGCAGCATTGACTGGGGGGACAGAGTGAACACTGAAGCTTTCTTT	CSIDWGDRVNTEAFF
.	TRBJ2-1	TRBV5-1	.	TGCGCCAGCAGCTTTGGTCCGGAAAGCTCCTACAATGAGCAGTTCTTC	CASSFGPESSYNEQFF
few	TRBJ2-1	TRBV6-6	.	TGTGCCAGCAGTTTGAGGGCAGGAACTAATGAGCAGTTCTTC	CASSLRAGTNEQFF
once	TRBJ1-5	TRBV6-1	TRBD1	TGTGCCAGCAGTGACCCTCGGACAGGGGATACCTTAAGCAATCAGCCCCAGCATTTT	CASSDPRTGDTLSNQPQHF
.	TRBJ2-2	TRBV12-3/TRBV12-4	TRBD1	TGTGCCAGCAGTTTGCTTCAGGGGGCGGGCACCGGGGAGCTGTTTTTT	CASSLLQGAGTGELFF
few	TRBJ2-5	TRBV7-3	.	TGTGCCAGCAGCTTATGGCAGGGGGAGACCCAGTACTTC	CASSLWQGETQYF
.	TRBJ1-6	TRBV20-1	.	TGCAGTGCTAGGCTGTCTGGAACACCCAATAATTCACCCCTCCACTTT	CSARLSGTPNNSPLHF
.	TRBJ1-2	TRBV9	.	TGTGCCAGCAGCTCCGAGGGGGGCTTCTATGGCTACACCTTC	CASSSEGGFYGYTF
.	TRBJ1-5	TRBV20-1	.	TGCAGTGCTAGGGGCTGGCAGGAAAATAGCAATCAGCCCCAGCATTTT	CSARGWQENSNQPQHF
.	TRBJ1-5	TRBV7-2	.	TGTGCCAGCAGCCCAACTCTCAGGGGCCAGCCCCAGCATTTT	CASSPTLRGQPQHF